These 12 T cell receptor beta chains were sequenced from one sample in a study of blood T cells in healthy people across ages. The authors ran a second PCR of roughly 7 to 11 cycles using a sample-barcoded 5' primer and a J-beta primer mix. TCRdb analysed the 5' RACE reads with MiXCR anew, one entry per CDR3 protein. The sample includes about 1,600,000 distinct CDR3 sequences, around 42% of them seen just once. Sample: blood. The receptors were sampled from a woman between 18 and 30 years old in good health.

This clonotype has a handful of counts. CDR3 residues: CATQDRDPYEQYF. CDR3 nucleotide sequence: TGTGCGACTCAGGACAGGGACCCCTACGAGCAGTACTTC. The chain employs TRBV11-2 and TRBJ2-7; TRBD1 agrees at 8 bases. From germline, CDR1 is SGHAT and CDR2 FQNNGV. CDR3 size: 13 residues.

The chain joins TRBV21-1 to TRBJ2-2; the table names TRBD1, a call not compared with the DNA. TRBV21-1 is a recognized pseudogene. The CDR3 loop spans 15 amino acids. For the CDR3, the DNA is TGTGCCAGCAGCAAGGGGCGGGGGATGGTCGGGGAGCTGTTTTTT. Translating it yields CASSKGRGMVGELFF.

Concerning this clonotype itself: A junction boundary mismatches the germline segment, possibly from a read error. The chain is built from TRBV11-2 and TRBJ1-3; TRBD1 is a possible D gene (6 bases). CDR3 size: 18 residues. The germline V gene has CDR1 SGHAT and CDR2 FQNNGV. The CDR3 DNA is TGTGCCAGCAGCTTTTATCTCGGCGGACAGTTCTCTAGAAACACCATAAATTTT. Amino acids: CASSFYLGGQFSRNTINF.

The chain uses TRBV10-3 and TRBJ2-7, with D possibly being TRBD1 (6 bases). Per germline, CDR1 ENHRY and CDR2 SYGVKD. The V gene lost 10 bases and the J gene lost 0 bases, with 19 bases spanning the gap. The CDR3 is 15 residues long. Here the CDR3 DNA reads TGTGCCACCTCCCTCCGGGACACCGGCTCCTACGAGCAGTACTTC. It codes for CATSLRDTGSYEQYF.

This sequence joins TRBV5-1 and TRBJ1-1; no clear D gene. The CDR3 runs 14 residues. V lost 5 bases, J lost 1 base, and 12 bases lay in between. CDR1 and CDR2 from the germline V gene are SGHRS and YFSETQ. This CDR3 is CASRLRGANTEAFF. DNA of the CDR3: TGCGCCAGCAGACTACGGGGAGCGAACACTGAAGCTTTCTTT.

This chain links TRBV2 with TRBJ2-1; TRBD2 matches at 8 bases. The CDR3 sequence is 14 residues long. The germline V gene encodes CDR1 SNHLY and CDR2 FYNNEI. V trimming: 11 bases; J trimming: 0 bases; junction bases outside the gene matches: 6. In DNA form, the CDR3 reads TGTGCCGGACAGCGGGGGAGCTCCTACAATGAGCAGTTCTTC. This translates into CAGQRGSSYNEQFF.

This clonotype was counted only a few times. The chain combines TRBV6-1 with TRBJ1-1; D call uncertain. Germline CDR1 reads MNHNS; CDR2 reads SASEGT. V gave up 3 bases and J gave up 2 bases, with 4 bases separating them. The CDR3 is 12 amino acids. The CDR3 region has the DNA TGTGCCAGCAGTGAGGACAACACTGAAGCTTTCTTT. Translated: CASSEDNTEAFF.

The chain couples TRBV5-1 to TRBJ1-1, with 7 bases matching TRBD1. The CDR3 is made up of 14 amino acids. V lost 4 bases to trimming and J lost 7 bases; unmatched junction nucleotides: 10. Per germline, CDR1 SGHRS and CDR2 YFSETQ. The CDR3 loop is CASSRDRVFGEAFF. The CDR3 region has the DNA TGCGCCAGCAGCCGAGACAGGGTTTTCGGTGAAGCTTTCTTT.

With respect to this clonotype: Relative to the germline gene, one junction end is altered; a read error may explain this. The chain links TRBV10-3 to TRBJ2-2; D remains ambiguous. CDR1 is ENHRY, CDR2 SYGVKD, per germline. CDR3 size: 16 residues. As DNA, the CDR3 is TGTGCCACCAGTGAAGGGCAAATCGCGAACACCGGGGAGCTGTTTTTT. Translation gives CATSEGQIANTGELFF.

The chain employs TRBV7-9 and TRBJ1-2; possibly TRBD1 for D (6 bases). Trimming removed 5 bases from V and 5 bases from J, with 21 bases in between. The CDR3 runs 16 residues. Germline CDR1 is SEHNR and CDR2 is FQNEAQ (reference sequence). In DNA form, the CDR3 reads TGTGCCAGCAGCCGGGGGGGCGCGTTCGGTCAATATGGCTACACCTTC. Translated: CASSRGGAFGQYGYTF.

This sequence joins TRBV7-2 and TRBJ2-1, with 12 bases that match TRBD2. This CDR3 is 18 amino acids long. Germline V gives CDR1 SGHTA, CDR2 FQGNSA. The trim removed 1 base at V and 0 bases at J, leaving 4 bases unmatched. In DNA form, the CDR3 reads TGTGCCAGCAGCTTAGGGACTAGCGGGGTCAGCTCCTACAATGAGCAGTTCTTC. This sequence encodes CASSLGTSGVSSYNEQFF.

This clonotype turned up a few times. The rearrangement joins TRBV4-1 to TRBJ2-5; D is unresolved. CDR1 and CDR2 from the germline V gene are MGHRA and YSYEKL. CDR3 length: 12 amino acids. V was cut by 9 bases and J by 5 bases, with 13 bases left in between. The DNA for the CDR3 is TGCGCCAGTAGAGACGTGGGGGAGACCCAGTACTTC. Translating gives CASRDVGETQYF.